This T cell receptor (beta chain) was sequenced for a study of PD-L1 blockade in urothelial cancer (dated by TCRdb to 2015 to 2018). Turning to the overall study: Therapy was started around 2014 for all patients, and atezolizumab 1,200 mg was administered intravenously every 3 weeks. About 90% of the 29 patients were identified as males with urothelial cancer of bladder origin, and a prior smoking history was reported by 18 of 29 patients. An ECOG performance status of 0 or 1 was recorded for the patients, and 0 to 3 prior chemotherapy regimens had been received by the patients. Blood samples were analyzed 3 weeks after the start of treatment (second dose) and 6 weeks after the start of treatment. A median of approximately 140,000 T cells and fewer than 85,000 unique TCRs was obtained from blood samples, and a median clonality of approximately 0.086 was observed. The study was an exploratory multi-omic analysis of somatic, immune and clinical correlates of response to PD-L1 blockade with atezolizumab in urothelial cancer. Pretreatment tumor samples, along with matched peripheral blood serially collected before and after atezolizumab treatment, were subjected to TCR sequencing. Progression-free survival longer than 6 months counted as durable clinical benefit, and TCR features were additionally tested against both progression-free and overall survival. Whole exome sequencing and RNA sequencing of pretreatment tumors were performed alongside TCR sequencing in the same patients. Nine patients achieved durable clinical benefit and approximately 20 did not. Pretreatment blood TCR-seq was available for 27 to 30 patients, at least one posttreatment blood collection was obtained for roughly 24 patients, and tumor TCR-seq was available for roughly 24 patients. The research as a whole found: A pretreatment peripheral blood TCR clonality below the median was linked to improved progression-free and overall survival. Because the sample size was small (n ≈ 29) and many of the analyses were exploratory, the results are meant to be hypothesis-generating. Among patients with durable benefit, tumor-associated TCR clones showed greater expansion in peripheral blood 3 weeks after treatment started (n ≈ 24, p = 0.022).

Synthetic TCR analog templates were spiked into each PCR so that absolute template abundance could be estimated from read counts. The immunoSEQ assay used bias-controlled V and J gene primers to amplify TCRbeta CDR3 regions from genomic DNA. Sequencing of rearranged TCRbeta segments was performed at approximately 20X coverage. The source study handled its data this way. Sequencing errors were corrected by clustering, and CDR3s were annotated against IMGT so that V, D and J genes could be assigned. Downstream analyses used only productive TCRbeta rearrangements and left out out-of-frame or stop-codon sequences. Clonality was computed as one minus Shannon entropy normalized by the log of the number of unique productive sequences. Clones differing between time points or between blood and tumor were identified by Fisher's exact test with Benjamini-Hochberg correction at adjusted p below 0.01. In TCRdb, the immuneACCESS table is reduced to in-frame sequences with V and J assigned. These tables do not hold every clone; where another copy was compared, an unresolved V gene accounts for under half, and the others remain unexplained. V and J calls and clone size are given by that table; D and trimming were obtained from the DNA. This sample has around 33,000 clones in its table, and 89% of those were observed once. The biggest ten clones account for 8% of the sample.

Taken from cysteine to phenylalanine, the CDR3 has 12 residues. Only the CDR3 region is kept as DNA, spanning 36 bases read in frame from base 1. CDR1 and CDR2, looked up from the germline V gene, are SGHRS and YFSETQ. At the junction V is shortened by 2 bases and J by 10 bases, with 10 bases in between. In the paper's terms, the time point label means: peripheral blood 6 weeks after treatment start. A cohort of around 29 patients with locally advanced or metastatic urothelial carcinoma, treated at Memorial Sloan Kettering on a trial protocol, was included. Peripheral blood mononuclear cells were collected pretreatment and during treatment, at between 1 and 8 total time points per patient. The Qiagen DNeasy Blood extraction kit was used to purify genomic DNA from total PBMCs and tumor samples. PBMCs were collected pretreatment and during treatment, and were isolated and stored as previously described.

With regard to this clone: What this receptor recognizes is not known. Per-base quality was not reported, and no clone a single base away is much larger than it.

The rearrangement joined TRBV5-1 to TRBJ2-1; the D segment cannot be called with confidence. This material consisted of PBMCs, taken around atezolizumab (anti-PD-L1) treatment. This clonotype originated in a man at least 80 years old with urothelial cancer. The CDR3 protein: CASSFRSQEQFF. The DNA sequence is TGCGCCAGCAGCTTCAGGTCCCAGGAGCAGTTCTTC.